The TCR beta chain under discussion was sequenced for a study of shared clonotypes between healthy human individuals. The DNA input per sorted-subset replicate PCR was about 220 ng, corresponding to some 30,000 T cell genomes. Per the original data handling: Filtering differed since immunoSEQ provided only junctions, with no quality scores. The data were produced by immunoSEQ multiplex PCR, yet TCRdb's version contains in-frame clones alone and is incomplete. V and J calls and clone size come straight from that table; D and trimming were deduced from the DNA. The table shows about 1.1 million clones, with approximately 80% occurring only once. The ends lost 8 bases at V and 1 base at J; junction bases unmatched: 6. The germline V gene encodes CDR1 KGHSH and CDR2 LQKENI. This CDR3 has 14 amino acids.

This clonotype originated in a man between 18 and 35 years old in good health. Some clones in this sample may be carry-over from other donors' samples. The chain is built from TRBV18 and TRBJ2-3; 7 bases align to TRBD1. Sequencing was done on a sample of memory CD4+ T cells from PBMCs. Indicated subset: CD45RA-negative fraction. CDR3 residues: CASQGQAGTDTQYF. In DNA form, the CDR3 reads TGTGCCAGCCAAGGACAGGCAGGCACAGATACGCAGTATTTT.